Below are 23 T cell receptor beta chains sequenced from a single sample in a study of shared clonotypes between healthy human individuals. Naive CD8 cells lacked CD45RO, underwent positive selection for CCR7 and left out terminally differentiated effector memory CD45RA+ cells. Clones were sequenced by immunoSEQ multiplex PCR, and TCRdb holds only the in-frame ones, with some missing. Seen here are 550,000 to 600,000 clones, about 98% observed once, and the top ten hold 0.3%. Sequencing input: naive CD8+ T cells sorted from blood. All receptors derive from a young man in good health.

Concerning this clone itself: This CDR3 is also generated by other DNA sequences in the sample. The chain has TRBV11-2 and TRBJ2-7; the D gene is possibly TRBD2 (6 bases). The germline V gene has CDR1 SGHAT and CDR2 FQNNGV. The CDR3 has 14 residues. The V gene lost 1 base and the J gene lost 0 bases, with 7 bases spanning the gap. CDR3 residues: CASSLGGDSYEQYF. DNA for the CDR3: TGTGCCAGCAGCTTAGGGGGGGACTCCTACGAGCAGTACTTC.

The chain employs TRBV15 and TRBJ2-1, with TRBD2 identical over 12 bases. The germline V gene has CDR1 LNHNV and CDR2 YYDKDF (reference sequence). V shed 4 bases and J 6 bases; nucleotides not matched to a gene: 7. This CDR3 is built from 16 residues. The CDR3 spells CATSTLELAGGNEQFF. The CDR3 DNA follows: TGTGCCACCAGCACCTTAGAACTAGCGGGAGGCAATGAGCAGTTCTTC.

The rearrangement joins TRBV20-1 to TRBJ2-7; D is perhaps TRBD1 (5 bases). Per the germline V gene, CDR1 is DFQATT and CDR2 is SNEGSKA (reference sequence). The CDR3 totals 10 residues. V lost 5 bases to trimming and J lost 6 bases, with 8 bases between them. CDR3 sequence reads: CSAVDSEQYF. The CDR3 DNA follows: TGCAGTGCTGTAGACAGCGAGCAGTACTTC.

With respect to this clone: This CDR3 is also generated by other DNA sequences in the sample. V and J are TRBV7-6 and TRBJ2-3, with 11 bases that match TRBD2. CDR1 SGHVS and CDR2 FNYEAQ come from the germline V gene. V gave up 5 bases and J gave up 3 bases; unmatched junction bases: 4. CDR3 size: 15 residues. CDR3 DNA sequence: TGTGCCAGCAGCCCCGGGACTAGCGGTACAGATACGCAGTATTTT. This gives the protein CASSPGTSGTDTQYF.

This clone was seen only once. The chain uses TRBV28 and TRBJ1-5; TRBD1 might be the D (5 bases). Trimming removed 2 bases at V and 3 bases at J, with 11 bases between. The CDR3 loop spans 15 amino acids. Germline V CDR1 and CDR2: MDHEN, SYDVKM. CDR3 nucleotides: TGTGCCAGCAGTTTAGGGGGGGGTTACAATCAGCCCCAGCATTTT. It specifies CASSLGGGYNQPQHF.

The V gene is TRBV2, the J gene TRBJ2-7; 8 bases fit TRBD2. This CDR3 has 16 amino acids. J lost 3 bases, V lost 8 bases, and 15 bases had no gene match. Germline CDR1 is SNHLY and CDR2 is FYNNEI. The CDR3 here is CASGTDSGIKNYEQYF. CDR3 coding DNA: TGTGCCAGCGGCACCGATAGCGGGATCAAGAACTACGAGCAGTACTTC.

This clone was seen just once. The chain couples TRBV2 to TRBJ1-5; 7 bases map to TRBD1. Germline-derived CDR1 and CDR2 are SNHLY and FYNNEI. With V trimmed by 7 bases and J by 0 bases, 21 bases remained unmatched. CDR3 length: 20 amino acids. The CDR3 sequence is CASTSDNNLGTAYSNQPQHF. CDR3 nucleotide sequence: TGTGCCAGCACGTCCGATAACAACCTAGGGACAGCATATAGCAATCAGCCCCAGCATTTT. Full variable domain (remainder filled in from reference TRBV2 and TRBJ1-5): EPEVTQTPSHQVTQMGQEVILRCVPISNHLYFYWYRQILGQKVEFLVSFYNNEISEKSEIFDDQFSVERPDGSNFTLKIRSTKLEDSAMYFCASTSDNNLGTAYSNQPQHFGDGTRLSIL.

The chain recombines TRBV11-2 with TRBJ2-7; D is unresolved. Trimming removed 1 base from V and 7 bases from J, with 8 bases in between. The CDR3 is made up of 12 amino acids. The germline CDR1 and CDR2 sequences are SGHAT and FQNNGV. The CDR3 spells CASSLVPSEQYF. CDR3 DNA sequence: TGTGCCAGCAGCTTAGTCCCTAGTGAGCAGTACTTC.

The V and J genes are TRBV27 and TRBJ2-3, with 14 bases aligning to TRBD2. Per the germline V gene, CDR1 is MNHEY and CDR2 is SMNVEV (reference sequence). This CDR3 is built from 17 residues. After removal of 3 bases from V and 5 bases from J, the junction contained 7 bases not matched to a gene. CDR3 loop: CASSFGTSGGLKDTQYF. The CDR3 DNA reads as TGTGCCAGCAGTTTCGGGACTAGCGGGGGATTAAAAGATACGCAGTATTTT.

This clone has only one observation. V is TRBV30 and J is TRBJ1-1; no clear D. Trimming stripped 2 bases from V and 1 base from J, with 8 bases between. Germline CDR1 and CDR2: GTSNPN and SVGIG (reference sequence). This CDR3 has 13 amino acids. Here the CDR3 reads CAWSIFGNTEAFF. For the CDR3, the DNA is TGTGCCTGGAGTATATTCGGGAACACTGAAGCTTTCTTT.

The gene calls are TRBV7-9 and TRBJ2-7; 13 bases line up with TRBD2. Germline trimming cut 5 bases from V and 3 bases from J; bases unmatched to any gene: 10. The CDR3 loop spans 17 amino acids. Germline CDR1 reads SEHNR; CDR2 reads FQNEAQ (reference sequence). The CDR3 DNA follows: TGTGCCAGCAGCACTACCTGGACTAGCGGGAGTCGCTACGAGCAGTACTTC. Translating gives CASSTTWTSGSRYEQYF.

Remarks on this clone: Germline and junction disagree at one end, which may indicate a read error. The rearrangement links TRBV30 to TRBJ2-7; possible D gene TRBD1, 6 bases. CDR3 length: 14 amino acids. CDR1 and CDR2 from the germline V gene are GTSNPN and SVGIG (reference sequence). Here the CDR3 reads CAWGHTGSSYERYF. CDR3 coding DNA: TGTGCCTGGGGACACACAGGGAGCTCCTACGAGCGGTACTTC.

V usage is TRBV2 and J usage is TRBJ2-7; no firm D call. Deletions cut 7 bases from V and 3 bases from J, with 10 bases between. This CDR3 region has 12 residues. From germline, CDR1 is SNHLY and CDR2 FYNNEI. CDR3 bases: TGTGCCAGCACCCCCCCCCTCTACGAGCAGTACTTC. Its translation: CASTPPLYEQYF.

A remark on this clone: Other DNA sequences of this sample code for an identical CDR3. The chain combines TRBV27 with TRBJ2-3, with D unclear. This CDR3 has 12 amino acids. CDR1 MNHEY and CDR2 SMNVEV come from the germline V gene (reference sequence). Trimming cost V 2 bases and J 4 bases, with 4 bases left between them. In nucleotides, the CDR3 is TGTGCCAGCAGTTTAAGGTCAGATACGCAGTATTTT. Protein product: CASSLRSDTQYF.

This clone occurred once. The chain is built from TRBV25-1 and TRBJ2-3; the match to TRBD1 covers 9 bases. Trimming at V came to 6 bases and at J to 6 bases, leaving 10 bases not matched to a gene. Per the germline V gene, CDR1 is MGHDK and CDR2 is SYGVNS. The CDR3 spans 15 residues. The CDR3 here is CASSEPRDRDDTQYF. CDR3 bases: TGTGCCAGCAGCGAACCCCGGGACAGGGACGATACGCAGTATTTT.

The chain carries TRBV2 and TRBJ2-7; D is ambiguous. Trimming removed 6 bases at V and 5 bases at J, with 11 bases between. CDR3 size: 12 residues. Germline lookup yields CDR1 SNHLY and CDR2 FYNNEI. In DNA form, the CDR3 reads TGTGCCAGCAGGGGAAATATCGACGAGCAGTACTTC. It specifies CASRGNIDEQYF.

The gene calls are TRBV10-1 and TRBJ2-1, with a possible D match to TRBD2 (6 bases). The CDR3 contains 15 residues. V gave up 3 bases and J gave up 2 bases, with 11 bases separating them. The germline gives CDR1 WNHNN, CDR2 SYGVQD (reference sequence). The CDR3 loop reads CASSDYSGAYNEQFF. CDR3 nucleotide sequence: TGCGCCAGCAGTGACTATAGCGGAGCCTACAATGAGCAGTTCTTC.

The V gene is TRBV7-9, the J gene TRBJ2-2; 11 bases map to TRBD2. The germline CDR1 and CDR2 sequences are SEHNR and FQNEAQ (reference sequence). J was trimmed by 6 bases and V by 3 bases; bases with no gene match: 12. This CDR3 has 18 residues. The CDR3 coding sequence is TGTGCCAGCAGCTTCGCACTAGCGGGAGCAACATTATCCGGGGAGCTGTTTTTT. This translates into CASSFALAGATLSGELFF.

The gene calls are TRBV27 and TRBJ2-7; 9 positions agree with TRBD2. CDR3 length: 15 amino acids. Per germline, CDR1 MNHEY and CDR2 SMNVEV (reference sequence). V trimming: 0 bases; J trimming: 1 base; junction bases outside the gene matches: 1. Written as DNA, the CDR3 is TGTGCCAGCAGTTTATCAGCGGGAGGTTCCTACGAGCAGTACTTC. Protein product: CASSLSAGGSYEQYF.

The genes are TRBV5-5 and TRBJ1-5; D is unresolved. Germline V CDR1 and CDR2: SGHKS, YYEKEE (reference sequence). This CDR3 comprises 13 residues. V gave up 4 bases and J gave up 10 bases, with 15 bases separating them. The CDR3 reads CASSPPSGVPQHF. For the CDR3, the DNA is TGTGCCAGCAGCCCGCCCAGTGGGGTCCCCCAGCATTTT.

The V call is TRBV7-9, the J call TRBJ1-1; no reliable D call. The CDR3 is 12 residues long. V was cut by 2 bases and J by 7 bases, with 8 bases left in between. Germline CDR1 reads SEHNR; CDR2 reads FQNEAQ (reference sequence). Here the CDR3 reads CASSLIRGEAFF. CDR3 nucleotide sequence: TGTGCCAGCAGCTTAATACGGGGTGAAGCTTTCTTT.

V gene TRBV18 combines with J gene TRBJ1-1; the match to TRBD1 covers 7 bases. Germline trimming cut 3 bases from V and 7 bases from J; bases unmatched to any gene: 5. This CDR3 comprises 13 residues. Germline-derived CDR1 and CDR2 are KGHSH and LQKENI. CDR3 sequence (DNA): TGTGCCAGCTCACCCCGAGGACAGGTTGAAGCTTTCTTT. Protein: CASSPRGQVEAFF. Complete variable domain (other parts from reference TRBV18 and TRBJ1-1): NAGVMQNPRHLVRRRGQEARLRCSPMKGHSHVYWYRQLPEEGLKFMVYLQKENIIDESGMPKERFSAEFPKEGPSILRIQQVVRGDSAAYFCASSPRGQVEAFFGQGTRLTVV.

V usage is TRBV6-1 and J usage is TRBJ2-6; perhaps TRBD1 as D (5 bases). CDR3 length: 15 residues. Trimming cost V 3 bases and J 1 base, with 7 bases left between them. The germline V gene encodes CDR1 MNHNS and CDR2 SASEGT. CDR3 residues: CASSDRVSGANVLTF. The CDR3 region has the DNA TGTGCCAGCAGTGACAGGGTATCTGGGGCCAACGTCCTGACTTTC.